One and the same sample provided the 18 T cell receptor beta chains below, sequenced in a study of T cell responses to AZD1222 COVID-19 vaccine. This table comes from immunoSEQ multiplex PCR, and its TCRdb copy is limited to in-frame clones, with some not included. The data show 85,000 to 100,000 clones, approximately 88% seen once. This material consisted of peripheral blood, taken on day 0 of AZD1222 vaccination. Source of these receptors: an adult in good health.

The rearrangement uses TRBV6-2 or TRBV6-3 and TRBJ2-5; D remains unclear. In germline, CDR1 is MNHEY, CDR2 SVGEGT. V gave up 0 bases and J gave up 5 bases, with 16 bases separating them. The CDR3 runs to 16 residues. The DNA of the CDR3 is TGTGCCAGCAGTTACTCGACTGCCCAGGCGACCGAGACCCAGTACTTC. This gives the protein CASSYSTAQATETQYF.

The rearrangement uses TRBV24-1 and TRBJ1-5, with a weak D call TRBD1 (5 bases). Trimming removed 7 bases at V and 4 bases at J, with 7 bases between. Germline V gives CDR1 KGHDR, CDR2 SFDVKD. This CDR3 comprises 12 residues. The CDR3 DNA is TGTGCCACCAGGCAGGGTAATCAGCCCCAGCATTTT. Protein sequence: CATRQGNQPQHF.

The V and J genes are TRBV6-5 and TRBJ2-7; 7 bases align to TRBD1. CDR3 size: 12 residues. Looked up from germline, CDR1 is MNHEY and CDR2 is SVGAGI. V lost 6 bases, J lost 6 bases, and 5 bases stayed unmatched. The CDR3 protein is CASSVTGVEQYF. The DNA for the CDR3 is TGTGCCAGCAGCGTTACAGGGGTCGAGCAGTACTTC.

This clone was recorded only once. The CDR3 spells CASSIGSPSYGYTF. Here the CDR3 DNA reads TGTGCCAGTAGTATCGGCAGCCCTAGCTATGGCTACACCTTC. The gene calls are TRBV19 and TRBJ1-2, with D hard to call. The germline V gene encodes CDR1 LNHDA and CDR2 SQIVND (reference sequence). There are 14 residues in the CDR3. V dropped 3 bases and J dropped 4 bases, with 12 bases sitting between them.

This sequence joins TRBV5-1 and TRBJ1-2, with D perhaps TRBD1 (5 bases). The CDR3 has 15 residues. CDR1 is SGHRS, CDR2 YFSETQ, per germline. V was pared by 2 bases and J by 4 bases, with 15 bases between. The CDR3 reads CASSFTDSSGYGYTF. The CDR3 nucleotides read TGCGCCAGCAGCTTCACCGACAGCAGTGGCTATGGCTACACCTTC.

The chain employs TRBV6-4 and TRBJ2-1; 7 nucleotides match TRBD2. Trimming took 6 bases from V and 6 from J; bases not matched to a gene: 11. The CDR3 extends over 15 amino acids. CDR1 and CDR2 from the germline V gene are MRHNA and SNTAGT. This chain's CDR3 is CASRGGTDDSNEQFF. The CDR3, as DNA: TGTGCCAGCAGGGGGGGGACCGACGACTCCAATGAGCAGTTCTTC.

The rearrangement uses TRBV9 and TRBJ2-7, with 10 bases lining up with TRBD2. The V and J ends lost 3 bases and 3 bases, in that order; junction bases with no gene match: 3. The CDR3 has 14 residues. The germline V gene has CDR1 SGDLS and CDR2 YYNGEE. The CDR3: CASSGVAGGYEQYF. CDR3 nucleotides: TGTGCCAGCAGCGGGGTAGCGGGGGGCTACGAGCAGTACTTC.

The chain's CDR3 is CATGRDTQYF. The DNA of the CDR3 is TGTGCCACCGGGAGAGATACGCAGTATTTT. J is TRBJ2-3 and V is TRBV15; a possible D gene is TRBD2 (5 bases). The CDR3 has 10 amino acids. Trimming removed 8 bases at V and 5 bases at J, with 5 bases between. Germline V lookup: CDR1 LNHNV, CDR2 YYDKDF (reference sequence).

Here the CDR3 DNA reads TGTGCCAGCAGCCAGGGTTCAGGCCGCACAGATACGCAGTATTTT. Amino acid sequence: CASSQGSGRTDTQYF. The rearrangement joins TRBV14 to TRBJ2-3; D is unresolved. Looked up from germline, CDR1 is SGHDN and CDR2 is FVKESK. Trimming cost V 3 bases and J 1 base, with 11 bases left between them. This CDR3 comprises 15 residues.

A single count supports this clone. CDR3 in amino acids: CASSELGGELFF. CDR3 DNA sequence: TGTGCCAGCAGTGAACTTGGCGGGGAGCTGTTTTTT. V usage is TRBV6-1 and J usage is TRBJ2-2; D unresolved. V was clipped by 2 bases and J by 7 bases, with 5 bases between them. Per germline, CDR1 MNHNS and CDR2 SASEGT. This CDR3 is 12 amino acids long.

This chain connects TRBV5-6 to TRBJ2-5; 12 nucleotides match TRBD2. The junction had 3 bases not matched to a gene; V was cut back by 1 base and J by 5 bases. The CDR3 sequence is 15 residues long. Germline values: CDR1 SGHDT, CDR2 YYEEEE. CDR3 loop: CASSLLAGGRETQYF. CDR3 bases: TGTGCCAGCAGCTTGCTAGCGGGGGGGCGGGAGACCCAGTACTTC.

J is TRBJ1-3 and V is TRBV27; 7 bases are shared with TRBD1. V was clipped by 6 bases and J by 3 bases; unmatched bases: 8. CDR1 is MNHEY and CDR2 is SMNVEV in the germline V gene (reference sequence). The CDR3 is made up of 15 amino acids. CDR3 in DNA: TGTGCCAGCAGGAGACAGGGAAGAATTGGAAACACCATATATTTT. This gives the protein CASRRQGRIGNTIYF.

J is TRBJ1-5 and V is TRBV27; D unclear. The germline gives CDR1 MNHEY, CDR2 SMNVEV (reference sequence). The CDR3 runs to 16 residues. The V and J ends lost 1 base and 1 base respectively, with 11 bases between them. The CDR3 nucleotides are TGTGCCAGCAGTTTATTCGGCGGTACGAGCAATCAGCCCCAGCATTTT. This translates into CASSLFGGTSNQPQHF.

This chain uses TRBV28 with TRBJ1-1; 8 positions agree with TRBD1. Germline V gene data show CDR1 as MDHEN and CDR2 as SYDVKM. The CDR3 is 15 amino acids. Germline trimming cut 3 bases from V and 7 bases from J; bases unmatched to any gene: 10. The CDR3 DNA sequence: TGTGCCAGCAGTTTCCCCGGACAGGGTTGGGATGAAGCTTTCTTT. Translation gives CASSFPGQGWDEAFF.

The chain has TRBV6-4 and TRBJ1-2; TRBD1 matches 9 bases. This CDR3 has 14 residues. V lost 2 bases and J lost 4; bases outside the gene matches: 2. Germline V CDR1 and CDR2: MRHNA, SNTAGT. The CDR3 is CASSDGQGIYGYTF. CDR3 nucleotides: TGTGCCAGCAGTGACGGACAGGGGATCTATGGCTACACCTTC.

The rearrangement joins TRBV10-3 to TRBJ1-5; TRBD1 agrees at 7 bases. The trim removed 4 bases at V and 1 base at J, leaving 7 bases unmatched. The V gene's germline CDR1 is ENHRY and CDR2 SYGVKD. This CDR3 has 16 residues. The CDR3 bases are TGTGCCATCAGTGCAGGGGGGCGGGAGAGCAATCAGCCCCAGCATTTT. Translating gives CAISAGGRESNQPQHF.

Of note for this clone: Other DNA sequences from this sample encode an identical CDR3 as well. This chain links TRBV5-1 with TRBJ2-7; D gene unclear. CDR3 length: 14 residues. Germline V gene sequence: CDR1 SGHRS, CDR2 YFSETQ. V lost 0 bases and J 4 bases, leaving 11 bases between the germline ends. The CDR3 coding sequence is TGCGCCAGCAGCTTGGTGTTAGGGTCTTACGAGCAGTACTTC. It yields the protein CASSLVLGSYEQYF. The entire variable domain, with the rest obtained from reference TRBV5-1 and TRBJ2-7, is as follows: KAGVTQTPRYLIKTRGQQVTLSCSPISGHRSVSWYQQTPGQGLQFLFEYFSETQRNKGNFPGRFSGRQFSNSRSEMNVSTLELGDSALYLCASSLVLGSYEQYFGPGTRLTVT.

In this sample, this clone turned up once. The rearrangement joins TRBV9 to TRBJ1-2; 7 bases agree with TRBD1. This CDR3 spans 13 amino acids. V was pared by 4 bases and J by 5 bases, with 5 bases of the junction left unmatched. The V gene's germline CDR1 is SGDLS and CDR2 YYNGEE. CDR3 residues: CASSPRDSYGYTF. As DNA, the CDR3 is TGTGCCAGCAGCCCCCGGGACAGTTATGGCTACACCTTC.